This TCR beta chain stems from a study of blood T cell repertoires in COVID-19. Study background: Italy, Spain and the United States were the sources of the convalescent and acute COVID-19 samples. T cells, B-cell-depleted T cells, or PBMCs provided the cDNA or gDNA that served as material.

Per the original data handling: Counts of nucleated cells, estimated from reference gene primer amplification, were obtained. Only in-frame clones appear in the TCRdb table, and some are missing; sequencing was by immunoSEQ multiplex PCR. V and J calls and clone size are given by that table; D and trimming were obtained from the DNA. The sample has roughly 52,000 clones, 70% to 90% seen once. The CDR3 sequence is 14 residues long. V dropped 2 bases and J dropped 3 bases, with 11 bases sitting between them. Per germline, CDR1 SGHTA and CDR2 FQGNSA. The sample comprised peripheral blood. This sequence originates from a human donor in a cohort sampled during active COVID-19. This sequence joins TRBV7-2 and TRBJ2-7, with D possibly matching TRBD2 (6 bases). The CDR3 loop is CASSLNPGDYEQYF. The DNA of the CDR3 is TGTGCCAGCAGCTTAAACCCGGGGGACTACGAGCAGTACTTC.